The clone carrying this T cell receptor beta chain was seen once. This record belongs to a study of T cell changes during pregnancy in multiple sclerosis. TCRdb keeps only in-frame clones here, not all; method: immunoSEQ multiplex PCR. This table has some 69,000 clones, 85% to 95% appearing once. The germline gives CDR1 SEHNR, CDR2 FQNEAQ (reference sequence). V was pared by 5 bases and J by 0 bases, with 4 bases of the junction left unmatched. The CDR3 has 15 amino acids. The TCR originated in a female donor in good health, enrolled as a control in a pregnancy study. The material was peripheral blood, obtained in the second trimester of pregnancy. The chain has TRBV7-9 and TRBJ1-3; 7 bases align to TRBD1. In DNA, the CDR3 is TGTGCCAGCAGCCCAGACAGGGACTCTGGAAACACCATATATTTT. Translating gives CASSPDRDSGNTIYF.